One sample yielded the 9 T cell receptor beta chains listed below, sequenced in a study of cytomegalovirus exposure and HLA in healthy donors. The PCR had 60 Vbeta and 13 Jbeta primers. Some clones are missing from TCRdb's copy, which holds only in-frame ones; the method was immunoSEQ multiplex PCR. Among 150,000 to 200,000 clones listed, roughly four fifths were seen once. Sequences were obtained from PBMCs. These receptors were taken from a man over 45 in good health and CMV-seropositive.

CDR3 sequence: CASSQSAGGGSGNTIYF. In nucleotides, the CDR3 is TGCGCCAGCAGCCAGTCTGCCGGGGGGGGATCCGGAAACACCATATATTTT. The chain recombines TRBV4-1 with TRBJ1-3, with D perhaps TRBD1 (5 bases). Germline CDR1 MGHRA, CDR2 YSYEKL. V lost 3 bases to trimming and J lost 4 bases, with 19 bases between them. The CDR3 extends over 17 amino acids.

V usage is TRBV5-1 and J usage is TRBJ2-1, with a tentative D call TRBD2 (6 bases). V lost 0 bases and J 6 bases, leaving 10 bases between the germline ends. The CDR3 extends over 14 amino acids. Germline CDR1 and CDR2: SGHRS and YFSETQ. As DNA, the CDR3 is TGCGCCAGCAGCTTGGTTGGGACTCTCAATGAGCAGTTCTTC. It is translated as CASSLVGTLNEQFF.

The genes are TRBV4-1 and TRBJ2-1, with D uncertain. The CDR3 consists of 16 residues. The germline CDR1 and CDR2 sequences are MGHRA and YSYEKL. Trimming pared 2 bases from V and 4 bases from J, leaving 15 bases between. CDR3 protein: CASSQFGEIDYNEQFF. CDR3 DNA: TGCGCCAGCAGCCAATTCGGAGAAATTGATTACAATGAGCAGTTCTTC.

This sequence joins TRBV28 and TRBJ2-7; 7 nucleotides align to TRBD1. Losses at the gene ends were 2 bases for V and 2 bases for J; bases not matched to a gene: 12. Germline CDR1 and CDR2: MDHEN and SYDVKM. The CDR3 is made up of 17 amino acids. DNA for the CDR3: TGTGCCAGCAGTTTACCTTCCGACAGGGTGGTCACCTACGAGCAGTACTTC. Its protein product is CASSLPSDRVVTYEQYF.

A remark on this clone: An end of the junction does not agree with germline; a read error may underlie this. The chain carries TRBV7-9 and TRBJ2-3, with 10 bases aligning to TRBD1. There are 15 residues in the CDR3. Germline V gene lookup returns CDR1 SEHNR and CDR2 FQNEAQ (reference sequence). CDR3 coding DNA: TGTTCCAGCAGCTTAGGACAGGGGGATTCAGATACGCAGTATTTT. Protein: CSSSLGQGDSDTQYF.

The V gene is TRBV14, the J gene TRBJ1-2, with D possibly being TRBD1 (6 bases). The germline CDR1 and CDR2 sequences are SGHDN and FVKESK. This CDR3 comprises 13 residues. Between the trimmed V and J ends, which lost 4 bases and 8 bases, there was a span of 14 bases. The CDR3 bases are TGTGCCAGCAGCCCCGGACAGCTTAAGGGCTACACCTTC. It encodes CASSPGQLKGYTF.

This chain uses TRBV27 with TRBJ2-1; D is perhaps TRBD1 (6 bases). Germline loops: CDR1 MNHEY, CDR2 SMNVEV (reference sequence). V lost 4 bases and J 5 bases, leaving 12 bases between the germline ends. CDR3 length equals 14 residues. The CDR3 region has the DNA TGTGCCAGCAGTTACGGGACACCGAACAATGAGCAGTTCTTC. Translating it yields CASSYGTPNNEQFF.

This clone was detected a few times. The chain combines TRBV6-5 with TRBJ1-2; 8 bases align to TRBD1. This CDR3 is built from 15 residues. CDR1 and CDR2 from the germline V gene are MNHEY and SVGAGI. V shed 2 bases, J shed 4 bases, and the junction held 6 bases outside the gene matches. CDR3 sequence: CASSYRGQGAYGYTF. The CDR3 nucleotides read TGTGCCAGCAGTTACCGCGGACAGGGCGCCTATGGCTACACCTTC.

This chain uses TRBV7-9 with TRBJ2-4; possible D gene TRBD2, 5 bases. V shed 1 base and J shed 6 bases, with 13 bases lying between them. Germline V gene lookup returns CDR1 SEHNR and CDR2 FQNEAQ (reference sequence). The length of the CDR3 is 15 residues. The CDR3 DNA sequence: TGTGCCAGCAGCTTAGGCGGGTTATCGGGAAACATTCAGTACTTC. It specifies CASSLGGLSGNIQYF.